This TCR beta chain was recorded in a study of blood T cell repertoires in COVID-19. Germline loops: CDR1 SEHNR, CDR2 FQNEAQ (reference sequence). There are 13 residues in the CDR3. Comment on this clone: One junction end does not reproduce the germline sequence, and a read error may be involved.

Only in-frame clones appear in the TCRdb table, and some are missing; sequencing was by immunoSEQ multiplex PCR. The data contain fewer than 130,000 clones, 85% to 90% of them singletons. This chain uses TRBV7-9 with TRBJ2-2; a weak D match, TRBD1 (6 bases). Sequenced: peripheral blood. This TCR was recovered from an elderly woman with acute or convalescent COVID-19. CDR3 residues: CASSEGDTGELFF. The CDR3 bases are TGTGCCAGCAGCGAGGGGGACACTGGGGAGCTGTTTTTT.